This T cell receptor beta chain was found in a study of blood T cells in healthy people across ages. Next came a second PCR, run for about 7 to 12 cycles, which used a sample-barcoded 5' primer along with a J-beta primer mix. Via MiXCR, TCRdb re-called the 5' RACE reads, giving one row per CDR3 protein. The sample records roughly 1.6 million distinct CDR3 sequences, roughly 32% being singletons. This clonotype was observed a handful of times. Sequences were obtained from blood. The TCR comes from a woman in her 30s in good health.

The CDR3 bases are TGTGCCAGCAGCGGTGGGACTAGCGGTCCCTACAATGAGCAGTTCTTC. This sequence encodes CASSGGTSGPYNEQFF. The chain couples TRBV13 to TRBJ2-1; 11 bases fit TRBD2. Germline trimming cut 5 bases from V and 2 bases from J; bases unmatched to any gene: 5. The CDR3 contains 16 residues. Germline V gene data show CDR1 as PRHDT and CDR2 as FYEKMQ (reference sequence).